The count of the clone carrying this TCR beta chain is one. The target antigen is unknown. CDR1 SGHTA and CDR2 FQGNSA come from the germline V gene. V shed 2 bases and J shed 3 bases, with 13 bases lying between them. The CDR3 has 16 residues. This specimen belongs to a study of post-analysis software for immune sequencing data. On the study more broadly: Courses of disease covered relapsing-remitting, secondary progressive and progressive-relapsing multiple sclerosis.

Prepared libraries of TCR beta cDNA carried unique molecular identifiers. Input of about 1 to 11 million T cells yielded 500,000 to 550,000 cDNA molecules. TCRdb re-derived calls from the PCR reads in MiXCR, one entry per CDR3 protein. The table lists some 370,000 distinct CDR3 sequences, 30% to 45% of them singletons. Findings of the study overall: Five or six TRBV segments were significantly more frequent in patients than in controls. TRBV5-6, TRBV5-1 and TRBV20-1 were among these segments. F measure grouped same-batch samples tightly together. Patients with multiple sclerosis recorded significantly lower normalized Chao1 diversity than controls, the study found.

Sequenced: blood. The sequence was collected from a girl between 5 and 17 years old with multiple sclerosis. J is TRBJ1-4 and V is TRBV7-2; D might be TRBD1 (5 bases). DNA for the CDR3: TGTGCCAGCAGCTTAATGGGGGGGTTGGCTAATGAAAAACTGTTTTTT. Its translation: CASSLMGGLANEKLFF.